This T cell receptor (beta chain) was profiled in a study of OX40 agonist ivuxolimab in advanced cancers. The data were produced by immunoSEQ multiplex PCR, yet TCRdb's version contains in-frame clones alone and is incomplete. The sample shows about 64,000 clones, about 90% of them seen only once. The CDR3 covers 15 residues. Germline V gene data show CDR1 as LNHDA and CDR2 as SQIVND (reference sequence). V was cut by 7 bases and J by 1 base, with 14 bases left in between. Exclusion applied to patients with autoimmune disease history or systemic immunosuppression. This sequence originates from an adult with an advanced solid tumor such as melanoma, head and neck, liver or kidney cancer. The sequencing used CD4+ or CD8+ T cells sorted from blood, collected in a trial of the OX40 agonist ivuxolimab. The chain recombines TRBV19 with TRBJ1-5; D is ambiguous. CDR3 sequence: CASTSGIWSNQPQHF. Here the CDR3 DNA reads TGTGCCAGTACCTCGGGGATTTGGAGCAATCAGCCCCAGCATTTT.